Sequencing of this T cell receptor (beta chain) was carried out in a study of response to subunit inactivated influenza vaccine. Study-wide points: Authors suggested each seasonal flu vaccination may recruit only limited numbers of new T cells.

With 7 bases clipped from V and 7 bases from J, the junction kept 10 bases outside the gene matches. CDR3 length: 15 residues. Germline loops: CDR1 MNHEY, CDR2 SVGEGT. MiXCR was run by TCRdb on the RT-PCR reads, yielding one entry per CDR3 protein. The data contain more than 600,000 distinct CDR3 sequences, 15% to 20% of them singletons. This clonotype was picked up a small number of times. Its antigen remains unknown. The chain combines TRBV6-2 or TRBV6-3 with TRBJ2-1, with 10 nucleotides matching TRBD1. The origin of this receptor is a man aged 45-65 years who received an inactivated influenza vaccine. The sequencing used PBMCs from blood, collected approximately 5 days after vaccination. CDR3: CASKLGTGVSNEQFF. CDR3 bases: TGTGCCAGCAAACTAGGGACAGGGGTTAGTAATGAGCAGTTCTTC.